These 29 T cell receptor beta chains came from one sample sequenced in a study of identical twins' blood T cells. TCRdb independently ran MiXCR on the 5' RACE reads; one entry per CDR3 protein. The repertoire holds 350,000 to 450,000 distinct CDR3 sequences, with over 25% as singletons. The specimen was PBMCs. The receptors here all came from a woman aged 18-49 years in good health.

This clonotype came up a few times. The V and J genes are TRBV4-2 and TRBJ1-4; maybe TRBD1 (5 bases). Germline lookup yields CDR1 LGHNA and CDR2 YNFKEQ. The germline V and J ends were trimmed by 1 base and 2 bases, with 14 bases remaining between them. This CDR3 has 17 residues. The CDR3 sequence is CASSQAPQGGTNEKLFF. The CDR3 nucleotides read TGTGCCAGCAGCCAAGCTCCCCAGGGAGGGACTAATGAAAAACTGTTTTTT.

A few counts support this clonotype. A read error may produce the germline difference seen at one junction end. This chain uses TRBV12-3 or TRBV12-4 with TRBJ1-3; D is unresolved. The CDR3 is 13 residues long. The DNA of the CDR3 is TGTGCCAGCAGCAAGCTGAGTGGAGACACCATATATTTT. This codes for CASSKLSGDTIYF.

This clonotype was counted between two and nine times. The chain links TRBV11-2 to TRBJ2-7; tentative D call: TRBD2 (6 bases). Germline V lookup: CDR1 SGHAT, CDR2 FQNNGV. Deletions cut 5 bases from V and 3 bases from J, with 17 bases between. The CDR3 spans 15 residues. In DNA form, the CDR3 reads TGTGCCAGCAGCCCCGGGAGCCGGGACCTCTACGAGCAGTACTTC. This encodes CASSPGSRDLYEQYF.

This clonotype was counted a few times. The genes are TRBV16 and TRBJ1-2, with D perhaps TRBD1 (5 bases). Germline V gives CDR1 KGHSY, CDR2 FQNENV. The length of the CDR3 is 12 residues. Trimming took 0 bases from V and 7 from J, leaving 6 bases between them. The CDR3 DNA reads as TGTGCCAGCAGCCAATCGCAGGGTGGCTACACCTTC. This encodes CASSQSQGGYTF.

Details on this clonotype: A read error may produce the germline difference seen at one junction end. The rearrangement joins TRBV7-9 to TRBJ1-1; TRBD1 is a possible D gene (5 bases). Germline CDR1 and CDR2: SEHNR and FQNEAQ (reference sequence). The CDR3 is made up of 14 amino acids. CDR3 residues: CASSLEAGNAEAFF. The CDR3 DNA follows: TGTGCCAGCAGCTTAGAGGCAGGGAACGCTGAAGCTTTCTTT.

This clonotype has a handful of counts. The chain links TRBV12-3 or TRBV12-4 to TRBJ2-1, with TRBD2 matching 8 bases. V was clipped by 2 bases and J by 4 bases; unmatched bases: 4. The CDR3 contains 15 residues. CDR3: CASSLIAGPYNEQFF. The CDR3 DNA reads as TGTGCCAGCAGTTTAATAGCGGGGCCTTACAATGAGCAGTTCTTC.

The chain joins TRBV18 to TRBJ1-1; the D is unclear. With 6 bases removed from V and 1 base from J, the gap between germline ends came to 6 bases. From germline, CDR1 is KGHSH and CDR2 LQKENI. The CDR3 covers 12 residues. The CDR3 region is CASSGPNTEAFF. The CDR3 nucleotides are TGTGCCAGCTCCGGGCCGAACACTGAAGCTTTCTTT.

This clonotype was seen a handful of times. The V and J genes are TRBV7-9 and TRBJ2-1; D not certain. V lost 10 bases and J 4 bases, leaving 17 bases between the germline ends. The CDR3 consists of 14 residues. CDR1 SEHNR and CDR2 FQNEAQ come from the germline V gene (reference sequence). The CDR3 coding sequence is TGTGCCACCTTGACGGACCAACAGTACAATGAGCAGTTCTTC. It codes for CATLTDQQYNEQFF.

This clonotype was counted only a few times. The chain couples TRBV29-1 to TRBJ2-3, with D uncertain. The CDR3 contains 14 residues. Germline V gene data show CDR1 as SQVTM and CDR2 as ANQGSEA. V was pared by 3 bases and J by 0 bases, with 10 bases between. The CDR3 DNA sequence: TGCAGCGTTGAGGCTGGACGTAGCACAGATACGCAGTATTTT. Protein product: CSVEAGRSTDTQYF.

In nucleotides, the CDR3 is TGCAGTGCTAGAGGCGGGGCCATAAGCACTGAAGCTTTCTTT. Protein product: CSARGGAISTEAFF. The V gene is TRBV20-1, the J gene TRBJ1-1; possibly TRBD1 for D (5 bases). Deletions cut 1 base from V and 4 bases from J, with 13 bases between. The length of the CDR3 is 14 residues. Germline V CDR1 and CDR2: DFQATT, SNEGSKA (reference sequence).

This chain uses TRBV27 with TRBJ2-2; 7 positions match TRBD1. The trim removed 6 bases at V and 1 base at J, leaving 8 bases unmatched. The germline CDR1 and CDR2 sequences are MNHEY and SMNVEV (reference sequence). The CDR3 is 16 residues long. This CDR3 reads CASRLQGLQNTGELFF. The CDR3 DNA follows: TGTGCCAGCAGACTACAGGGGTTGCAGAACACCGGGGAGCTGTTTTTT.

This clonotype has just a few counts. The chain uses TRBV5-1 and TRBJ1-4; D is possibly TRBD1 (5 bases). Trimming shortened V by 6 bases and J by 3 bases, and 27 bases separated the two germline ends. Germline V CDR1 and CDR2: SGHRS, YFSETQ. The CDR3 has 19 residues. The CDR3, as DNA: TGCGCCAGCACCTCTCTAAAGCCGGGACTGAAGGCGGCTAATGAAAAACTGTTTTTT. This encodes CASTSLKPGLKAANEKLFF.

The chain combines TRBV7-9 with TRBJ2-4; D remains unclear. This CDR3 region has 14 residues. With 0 bases removed from V and 2 bases from J, the gap between germline ends came to 5 bases. CDR1 is SEHNR and CDR2 is FQNEAQ in the germline V gene (reference sequence). CDR3 nucleotides: TGTGCCAGCAGCTTAGCAGGGACCAAAAACATTCAGTACTTC. Translating it yields CASSLAGTKNIQYF.

This clonotype has a handful of counts. The chain uses TRBV20-1 and TRBJ2-2, with 7 bases aligning to TRBD2. CDR1 DFQATT and CDR2 SNEGSKA come from the germline V gene (reference sequence). The V gene end was trimmed by 6 bases and the J gene end by 0 bases; junction bases not matched to a gene: 4. The CDR3 extends over 14 amino acids. The CDR3 loop is CSAPGGPNTGELFF. As DNA, the CDR3 is TGCAGTGCCCCGGGAGGCCCGAACACCGGGGAGCTGTTTTTT.

The V call is TRBV7-2, the J call TRBJ1-1, with D unresolved. The CDR3 is 15 amino acids. Trimming shortened V by 1 base and J by 0 bases, and 9 bases separated the two germline ends. The V gene's germline CDR1 is SGHTA and CDR2 FQGNSA. The chain's CDR3 is CASSLGGQLNTEAFF. CDR3 nucleotides: TGTGCCAGCAGCTTAGGTGGGCAGCTGAACACTGAAGCTTTCTTT. Combining the CDR3 with reference TRBV7-2 and TRBJ1-1 gives the whole variable domain GAGVSQSPSNKVTEKGKDVELRCDPISGHTALYWYRQSLGQGLEFLIYFQGNSAPDKSGLPSDRFSAERTGGSVSTLTIQRTQQEDSAVYLCASSLGGQLNTEAFFGQGTRLTVV.

This clonotype appeared a few times. The chain is built from TRBV20-1 and TRBJ1-1, with 7 bases lining up with TRBD1. This CDR3 contains 12 residues. The germline V gene has CDR1 DFQATT and CDR2 SNEGSKA (reference sequence). Trimming cost V 4 bases and J 3 bases; bases outside gene matches: 2. The CDR3 DNA is TGCAGTGCTATACAGGGGTACACTGAAGCTTTCTTT. The encoded protein is CSAIQGYTEAFF.

This clonotype turned up a few times. The genes are TRBV4-2 and TRBJ2-2; perhaps TRBD2 as D (5 bases). This CDR3 contains 17 residues. Per the germline V gene, CDR1 is LGHNA and CDR2 is YNFKEQ. Trimming removed 7 bases from V and 6 bases from J, with 24 bases in between. CDR3 bases: TGTGCCAGCAACAAAGGGCCGTCTAGTGTGGGAGCCGGGGAGCTGTTTTTT. Amino acids: CASNKGPSSVGAGELFF.

This rearrangement joins TRBV20-1 to TRBJ2-3, with unresolved D. V lost 6 bases to trimming and J lost 1 base, with 26 bases between them. The CDR3 has 18 amino acids. Germline assignment: CDR1 DFQATT and CDR2 SNEGSKA (reference sequence). The CDR3, as DNA: TGCAGTGCCCTCCTACCCTTAAGGTTGGAGTGGGGCACAGATACGCAGTATTTT. This sequence encodes CSALLPLRLEWGTDTQYF.

This clonotype was counted only a few times. V gene TRBV12-3 or TRBV12-4 combines with J gene TRBJ1-1; TRBD1 matches 7 bases. V was pared by 7 bases and J by 1 base, with 6 bases of the junction left unmatched. This CDR3 is built from 14 residues. CDR3 region: CASTKQGSNTEAFF. In nucleotides, the CDR3 is TGTGCCAGCACCAAACAGGGGTCGAACACTGAAGCTTTCTTT.

The chain has TRBV11-2 and TRBJ1-1; maybe TRBD1 (5 bases). V was pared by 6 bases and J by 10 bases, with 18 bases between. The CDR3 has 13 residues. From germline, CDR1 is SGHAT and CDR2 FQNNGV. The CDR3 spells CASRANGGKAAFF. Here the CDR3 DNA reads TGTGCCAGCAGGGCAAACGGGGGGAAGGCAGCTTTCTTT.

This clonotype was seen more than once but under ten times. The V gene is TRBV27, the J gene TRBJ2-7; D is undetermined. CDR1 and CDR2 (germline): MNHEY, SMNVEV (reference sequence). V dropped 7 bases and J dropped 3 bases, with 7 bases sitting between them. The CDR3 is 11 amino acids. CDR3 in amino acids: CASIKGYEQYF. The CDR3 DNA follows: TGTGCCAGCATAAAAGGCTACGAGCAGTACTTC.

The chain links TRBV4-3 to TRBJ1-4; D is unresolved. The CDR3 length is 16 residues. V shed 0 bases and J shed 5 bases, with 13 bases lying between them. Germline V gives CDR1 LGHNA, CDR2 YSLEER. This chain's CDR3 is CASSQDRGPGNEKLFF. As DNA, the CDR3 is TGCGCCAGCAGCCAAGATCGCGGTCCCGGGAATGAAAAACTGTTTTTT.

This sequence joins TRBV19 and TRBJ2-1; D is possibly TRBD1 (6 bases). This CDR3 is 13 amino acids long. Trimming took 10 bases from V and 3 from J, leaving 13 bases between them. Per the germline V gene, CDR1 is LNHDA and CDR2 is SQIVND (reference sequence). In nucleotides, the CDR3 is TGTGCCACCCAGGACAGCTTCTACAATGAGCAGTTCTTC. This encodes CATQDSFYNEQFF. Full variable domain (missing parts from reference TRBV19 and TRBJ2-1): DGGITQSPKYLFRKEGQNVTLSCEQNLNHDAMYWYRQDPGQGLRLIYYSQIVNDFQKGDIAEGYSVSREKKESFPLTVTSAQKNPTAFYLCATQDSFYNEQFFGPGTRLTVL.

Of note for this clonotype: A much larger clone lies a single base off, so this may be a read error. The chain has TRBV4-3 and TRBJ1-2, with D unclear. The CDR3 is 16 amino acids. From germline, CDR1 is LGHNA and CDR2 YSLEER. The CDR3 DNA is TGCGCCAGCAGCCAAGATCAGGCTTGGGCTGCGAGTGGCTACGCCTTC. This sequence encodes CASSQDQAWAASGYAF.

This clonotype was observed a few times. This sequence joins TRBV9 and TRBJ1-3; no clear D gene. This CDR3 has 12 amino acids. The V and J ends lost 3 bases and 8 bases respectively, with 9 bases between them. The germline CDR1 and CDR2 sequences are SGDLS and YYNGEE. CDR3 in amino acids: CASSGPGYTIYF. The CDR3, as DNA: TGTGCCAGCAGCGGCCCCGGGTACACCATATATTTT.

A few counts support this clonotype. V and J are TRBV5-1 and TRBJ1-2; D gene ambiguous. The V and J ends lost 0 bases and 7 bases respectively, with 13 bases between them. In germline, CDR1 is SGHRS, CDR2 YFSETQ. The CDR3 totals 14 residues. The CDR3 nucleotides read TGCGCCAGCAGCTTGGAAATCAGCAGCTGTGGCTACACCTTC. This gives the protein CASSLEISSCGYTF.

In its sample, this clonotype was seen a few times. The V and J genes are TRBV6-5 and TRBJ1-1, with D unresolved. Between the trimmed V and J ends, which lost 2 bases and 11 bases, there was a span of 24 bases. Per germline, CDR1 MNHEY and CDR2 SVGAGI. The CDR3 is 16 residues long. CDR3 bases: TGTGCCAGCAGTTACGTTGCGCCCAGATCAGGCTTTGAGGCTTTCTTT. Its protein product is CASSYVAPRSGFEAFF.

This clonotype came up a few times. The CDR3 here is CSATVDTEAFF. In DNA form, the CDR3 reads TGCAGTGCAACGGTGGACACTGAAGCTTTCTTT. The chain links TRBV20-1 to TRBJ1-1; D gene unclear. CDR3 length: 11 amino acids. Per the germline V gene, CDR1 is DFQATT and CDR2 is SNEGSKA (reference sequence). Trimming pared 6 bases from V and 3 bases from J, leaving 8 bases between.

This clonotype turned up a few times. The chain couples TRBV7-9 to TRBJ1-2; D possibly corresponds to TRBD1 (6 bases). The CDR3 runs to 10 residues. Trimming pared 4 bases from V and 13 bases from J, leaving 10 bases between. Germline lookup yields CDR1 SEHNR and CDR2 FQNEAQ (reference sequence). CDR3 nucleotide sequence: TGTGCCAGCAGCTCTGAGGGGGTCACCTTC. Translating it yields CASSSEGVTF.